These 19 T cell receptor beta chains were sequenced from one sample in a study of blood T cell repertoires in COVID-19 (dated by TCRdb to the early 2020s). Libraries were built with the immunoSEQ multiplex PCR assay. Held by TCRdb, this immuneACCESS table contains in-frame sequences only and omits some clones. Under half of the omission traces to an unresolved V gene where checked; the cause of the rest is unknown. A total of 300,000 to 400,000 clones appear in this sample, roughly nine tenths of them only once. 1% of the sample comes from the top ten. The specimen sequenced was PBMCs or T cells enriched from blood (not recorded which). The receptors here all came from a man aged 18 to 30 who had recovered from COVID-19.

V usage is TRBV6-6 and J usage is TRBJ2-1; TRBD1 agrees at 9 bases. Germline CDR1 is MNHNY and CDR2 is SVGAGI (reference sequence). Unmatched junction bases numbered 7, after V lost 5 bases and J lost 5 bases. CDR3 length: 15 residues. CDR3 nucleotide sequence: TGTGCCAGCAGTATCCCCGGGACAGGGAACAATGAGCAGTTCTTC. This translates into CASSIPGTGNNEQFF.

CDR3 sequence (DNA): TGTGCCAGCTCACGGGGTCAGGGCCTTAATTCACCCCTCCACTTT. Translating gives CASSRGQGLNSPLHF. The chain employs TRBV18 and TRBJ1-6, with D tentatively TRBD1 (5 bases). Germline-derived CDR1 and CDR2 are KGHSH and LQKENI. V lost 4 bases, J lost 6 bases, and 13 bases lay in between. The CDR3 spans 15 residues.

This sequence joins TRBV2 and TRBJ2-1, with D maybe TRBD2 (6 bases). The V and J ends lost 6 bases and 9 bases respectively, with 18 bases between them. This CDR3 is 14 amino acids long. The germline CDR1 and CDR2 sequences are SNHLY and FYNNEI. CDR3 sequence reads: CASSDPRLVTEQFF. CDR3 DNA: TGTGCCAGCAGCGACCCCCGACTAGTTACTGAGCAGTTCTTC.

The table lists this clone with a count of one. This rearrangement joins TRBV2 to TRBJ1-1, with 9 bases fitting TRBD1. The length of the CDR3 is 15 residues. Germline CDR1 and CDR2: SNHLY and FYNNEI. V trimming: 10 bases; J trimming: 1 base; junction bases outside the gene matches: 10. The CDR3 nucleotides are TGTGCCACTACCAATCCGGGACAGGGGAACACTGAAGCTTTCTTT. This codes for CATTNPGQGNTEAFF. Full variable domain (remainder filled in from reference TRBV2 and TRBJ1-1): EPEVTQTPSHQVTQMGQEVILRCVPISNHLYFYWYRQILGQKVEFLVSFYNNEISEKSEIFDDQFSVERPDGSNFTLKIRSTKLEDSAMYFCATTNPGQGNTEAFFGQGTRLTVV.

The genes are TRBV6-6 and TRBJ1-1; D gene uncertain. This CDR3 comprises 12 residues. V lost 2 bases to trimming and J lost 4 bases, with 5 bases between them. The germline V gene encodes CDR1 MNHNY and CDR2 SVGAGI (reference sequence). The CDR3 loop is CASSYATTEAFF. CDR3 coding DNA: TGTGCCAGCAGTTACGCTACCACTGAAGCTTTCTTT.

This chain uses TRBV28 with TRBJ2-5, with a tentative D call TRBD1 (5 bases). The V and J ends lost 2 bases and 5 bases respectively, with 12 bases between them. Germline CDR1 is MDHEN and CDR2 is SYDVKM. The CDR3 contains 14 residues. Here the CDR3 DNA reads TGTGCCAGCAGTTTACAGGGCGCCCGCGAGACCCAGTACTTC. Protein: CASSLQGARETQYF.

CDR3 region: CASSIGQAFNQPQHF. In nucleotides, the CDR3 is TGTGCCAGTAGTATAGGACAGGCCTTTAATCAGCCCCAGCATTTT. V is TRBV19 and J is TRBJ1-5, with D maybe TRBD1 (6 bases). V was trimmed by 1 base and J by 4 bases, leaving 11 bases between them. CDR1 is LNHDA, CDR2 SQIVND, per germline (reference sequence). This CDR3 is 15 amino acids long.

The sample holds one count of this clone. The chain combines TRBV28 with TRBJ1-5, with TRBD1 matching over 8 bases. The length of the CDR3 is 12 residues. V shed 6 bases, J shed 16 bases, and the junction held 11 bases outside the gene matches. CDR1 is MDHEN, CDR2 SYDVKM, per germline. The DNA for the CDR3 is TGTGCCAGCAGATCTACAGGGGGTGGAAAACATTTT. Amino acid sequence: CASRSTGGGKHF. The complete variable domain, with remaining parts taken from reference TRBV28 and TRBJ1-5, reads DVKVTQSSRYLVKRTGEKVFLECVQDMDHENMFWYRQDPGLGLRLIYFSYDVKMKEKGDIPEGYSVSREKKERFSLILESASTNQTSMYLCASRSTGGGKHFGDGTRLSIL.

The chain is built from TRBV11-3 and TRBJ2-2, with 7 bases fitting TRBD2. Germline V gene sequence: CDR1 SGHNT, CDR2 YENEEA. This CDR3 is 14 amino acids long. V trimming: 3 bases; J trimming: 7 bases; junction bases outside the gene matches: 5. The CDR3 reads CASSFMGGSGELFF. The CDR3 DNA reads TGTGCCAGCAGCTTCATGGGGGGGAGCGGGGAGCTGTTTTTT.

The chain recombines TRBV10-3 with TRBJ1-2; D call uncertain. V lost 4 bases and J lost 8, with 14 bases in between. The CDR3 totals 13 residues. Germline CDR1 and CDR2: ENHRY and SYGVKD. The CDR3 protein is CAISAGAGQGYTF. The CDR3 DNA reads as TGTGCCATCAGTGCAGGAGCGGGTCAGGGCTACACCTTC.

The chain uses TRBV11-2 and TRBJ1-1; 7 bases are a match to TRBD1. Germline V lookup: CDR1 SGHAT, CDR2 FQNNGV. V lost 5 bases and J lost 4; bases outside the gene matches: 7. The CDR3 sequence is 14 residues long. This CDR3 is CASSQGGLGTEAFF. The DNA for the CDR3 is TGTGCCAGCAGCCAGGGGGGTTTGGGCACTGAAGCTTTCTTT.

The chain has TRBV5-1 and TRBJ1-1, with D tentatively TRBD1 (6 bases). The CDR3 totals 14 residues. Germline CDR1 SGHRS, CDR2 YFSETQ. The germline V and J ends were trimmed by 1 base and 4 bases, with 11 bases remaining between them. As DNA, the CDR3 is TGCGCCAGCAGCTTGCAGGGGTCCCGCACTGAAGCTTTCTTT. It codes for CASSLQGSRTEAFF.

This chain's CDR3 is CASSLSRALSGNTIYF. The CDR3, as DNA: TGTGCCAGCAGTTTATCGAGGGCTTTATCTGGAAACACCATATATTTT. The rearrangement joins TRBV27 to TRBJ1-3; no definite D call. The CDR3 extends over 16 amino acids. Trimming took off 0 bases at V and 1 base at J, with 10 bases between the two ends. Germline CDR1 and CDR2: MNHEY and SMNVEV (reference sequence).

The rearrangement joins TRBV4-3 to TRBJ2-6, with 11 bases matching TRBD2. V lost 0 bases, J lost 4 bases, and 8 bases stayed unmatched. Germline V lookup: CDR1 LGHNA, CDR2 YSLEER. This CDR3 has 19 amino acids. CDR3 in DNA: TGCGCCAGCAGCCAAGAGGGGCTAGCGGGAGGCGGAGGGGCCAACGTCCTGACTTTC. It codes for CASSQEGLAGGGGANVLTF.

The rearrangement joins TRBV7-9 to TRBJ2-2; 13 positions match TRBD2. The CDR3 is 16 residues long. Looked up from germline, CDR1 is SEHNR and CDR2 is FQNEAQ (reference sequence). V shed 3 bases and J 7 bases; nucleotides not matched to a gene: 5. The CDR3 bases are TGTGCCAGCAGCTTCGGACTAGCGGGAGAGGGCGGGGAGCTGTTTTTT. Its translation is CASSFGLAGEGGELFF.

The CDR3 here is CAISESETGGYGYTF. In DNA form, the CDR3 reads TGTGCCATCAGTGAGTCGGAGACAGGGGGCTATGGCTACACCTTC. The chain carries TRBV10-3 and TRBJ1-2; the match to TRBD1 covers 9 bases. Germline CDR1 reads ENHRY; CDR2 reads SYGVKD. This CDR3 has 15 residues. V lost 0 bases and J lost 4; bases outside the gene matches: 3.

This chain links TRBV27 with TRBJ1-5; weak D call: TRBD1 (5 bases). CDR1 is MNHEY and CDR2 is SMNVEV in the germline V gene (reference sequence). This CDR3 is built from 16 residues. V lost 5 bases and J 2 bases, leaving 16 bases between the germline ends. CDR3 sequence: CASSPQRGVGNQPQHF. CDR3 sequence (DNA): TGTGCCAGCAGTCCCCAACGGGGGGTGGGCAATCAGCCCCAGCATTTT.

The CDR3 sequence: CASSQEIRHPYEQYF. Written as DNA, the CDR3 is TGCGCCAGCAGCCAAGAAATCAGACACCCCTACGAGCAGTACTTC. The chain is built from TRBV4-1 and TRBJ2-7; unclear D gene. The CDR3 length is 15 residues. CDR1 MGHRA and CDR2 YSYEKL come from the germline V gene. V lost 0 bases to trimming and J lost 2 bases, with 11 bases between them.

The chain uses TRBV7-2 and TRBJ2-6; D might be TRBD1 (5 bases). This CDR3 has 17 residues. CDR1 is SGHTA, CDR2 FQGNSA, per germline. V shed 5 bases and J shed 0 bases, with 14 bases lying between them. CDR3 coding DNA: TGTGCCAGCAGCCTTGGAACAGGATTCTCTGGGGCCAACGTCCTGACTTTC. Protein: CASSLGTGFSGANVLTF. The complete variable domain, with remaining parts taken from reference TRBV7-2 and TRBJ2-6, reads GAGVSQSPSNKVTEKGKDVELRCDPISGHTALYWYRQSLGQGLEFLIYFQGNSAPDKSGLPSDRFSAERTGGSVSTLTIQRTQQEDSAVYLCASSLGTGFSGANVLTFGAGSRLTVL.